This T cell receptor beta chain was recorded in a study of cytomegalovirus exposure and HLA in healthy donors. Study findings and constraints: Cytomegalovirus-associated status was assigned to approximately 160 TCR beta chains. Rarity characterized most TCR sequences, yet some public TCRs appeared in many donors.

CDR1 is PRHDT and CDR2 is FYEKMQ in the germline V gene (reference sequence). Unmatched junction bases numbered 2, after V lost 1 base and J lost 3 bases. The CDR3 runs to 14 residues. Comments on this clone: Its antigen is still unknown.

Generated by immunoSEQ multiplex PCR, the TCRdb table keeps only in-frame clones and is missing some. Among roughly 330,000 clones listed, approximately 86% were seen once. V usage is TRBV13 and J usage is TRBJ2-7; TRBD1 matches 8 bases. The receptor was derived from a woman aged 25 to 39 in good health and CMV-seropositive. Sequenced sample: PBMCs. This CDR3 is CASSLAGGDYEQYF. CDR3 DNA: TGTGCCAGCAGCTTAGCAGGGGGCGACTACGAGCAGTACTTC.